One T cell receptor beta chain is described in this entry. Its matching antigen is unknown. The data were taken from a study of cytomegalovirus exposure and HLA in healthy donors. 60 Vbeta and 13 Jbeta primers were used in PCR. Clones were read by immunoSEQ multiplex PCR, and TCRdb kept only the in-frame ones, dropping some. The sample consists of about 140,000 clones, around 77% of them appearing once. Study results and limitations: Most CMV-associated TCR beta chains appeared HLA-restricted in a later analysis. Indistinguishable V segments, including TRBV6-2 and TRBV6-3, were excluded. In a later analysis, an Asian-associated ancestry cluster reportedly showed fewer N-insertions than the roughly 710-donor mean. Later on, a genetic analysis was performed. It linked a missense variant in DCLRE1C with V- and J-gene trimming of TCR beta.

Germline V gene data show CDR1 as SGHRS and CDR2 as YFSETQ. The CDR3 loop spans 14 amino acids. The ends were cut back, 0 bases at V and 1 base at J, with 7 bases in the middle. The sample taken for sequencing was PBMCs. The chain joins TRBV5-1 to TRBJ2-5, with D possibly matching TRBD2 (6 bases). The clonotype was recovered from a man aged 18 to 35 in good health and CMV-seronegative. The CDR3 DNA reads TGCGCCAGCAGCTTGGCGACTAGCCAAGAGACCCAGTACTTC. Its protein is CASSLATSQETQYF.